A selection of T cell receptor beta chains follows, all from one sample in a study of blood T cell repertoires in COVID-19. Using immunoSEQ multiplex PCR, the repertoire was profiled, and TCRdb retains in-frame clones only, with some absent. The sample comprises fewer than 500,000 clones, about four fifths of which are singletons, and 0.85% to 1.2% rests with the top ten. The sequenced sample consisted of peripheral blood. These TCRs come from a human donor with acute or convalescent COVID-19. The donor label of this sample is uncertain. The CDR3 runs from the conserved cysteine through the conserved F or W. D genes are given only for firm matches. The size of a clone is reported for some rows only, either as once, few or many, or as a class for expanded clones.

TRBJ1-1 | once | TRBV7-9 | . | CASNSLGQLGNTEAFF | TGTGCCAGCAACTCTTTGGGGCAGTTGGGTAACACTGAAGCTTTCTTT
TRBJ1-4 | once | TRBV19 | TRBD1 | CASSPGQGWTNEKLFF | TGTGCCAGTAGTCCAGGACAGGGATGGACTAATGAAAAACTGTTTTTT
TRBJ2-6 | . | TRBV28 | TRBD1 | CASRDRGAANVLTF | TGTGCCAGCAGAGACAGGGGCGCGGCCAACGTCCTGACTTTC
TRBJ2-2 | . | TRBV3-1/TRBV3-2 | . | CASRQGLSTGELFF | TGTGCCAGCAGACAGGGTTTATCCACCGGGGAGCTGTTTTTT
TRBJ1-5 | . | TRBV4-2 | TRBD1 | CASSPDRASNQPQHF | TGTGCCAGCAGTCCAGACAGGGCAAGCAATCAGCCCCAGCATTTT
TRBJ1-3 | . | TRBV7-2 | . | CASSFRGRGNTIYF | TGTGCCAGCAGCTTCAGGGGTCGTGGAAACACCATATATTTT
TRBJ2-1 | . | TRBV5-8 | . | CASSFQGLASGYNEQFF | TGTGCCAGCAGCTTTCAGGGACTCGCCTCGGGGTACAATGAGCAGTTCTTC
TRBJ1-2 | . | TRBV2 | . | CASSGPPGSGYTF | TGTGCCAGCAGTGGCCCGCCCGGGTCGGGCTACACCTTC
TRBJ1-1 | . | TRBV7-2 | . | CASRHWTDTEAFF | TGTGCCAGCAGGCACTGGACAGACACTGAAGCTTTCTTT
TRBJ2-1 | . | TRBV7-9 | . | CASSLQGLALNEQFF | TGTGCCAGCAGCCTACAGGGTCTCGCCCTCAATGAGCAGTTCTTC
TRBJ1-6 | . | TRBV5-5 | . | CASSGPGVFDNSPLHF | TGTGCCAGCAGCGGGCCAGGGGTGTTCGATAATTCACCCCTCCACTTT
TRBJ1-5 | . | TRBV19 | TRBD1 | CASRFLTGGTNQPQHF | TGTGCCAGTAGATTCCTTACAGGGGGGACCAATCAGCCCCAGCATTTT
TRBJ1-2 | . | TRBV3-1/TRBV3-2 | . | CASSPRTVQGGYTF | TGTGCCAGCAGCCCGCGGACAGTACAGGGTGGCTACACCTTC
TRBJ1-5 | . | TRBV6-5 | . | CASSYLAGNQPQHF | TGTGCCAGCAGTTACCTGGCAGGCAATCAGCCCCAGCATTTT
TRBJ1-3 | few | TRBV5-1 | . | CASSETRNPYDTIYF | TGCGCCAGCAGCGAGACCAGGAACCCTTACGACACCATATATTTT
TRBJ2-1 | . | TRBV18 | TRBD1 | CASSPGTGSSYNEQFF | TGTGCCAGCTCACCGGGGACAGGGAGCTCCTACAATGAGCAGTTCTTC
TRBJ1-4 | . | TRBV6-4 | . | CASSERTEPNEKLFF | TGTGCCAGCAGTGAAAGGACTGAGCCCAATGAAAAACTGTTTTTT
TRBJ2-1 | . | TRBV6-1 | TRBD2 | CASSGLAGLSSYNEQFF | TGTGCCAGCAGTGGACTAGCGGGGCTGAGCTCCTACAATGAGCAGTTCTTC
TRBJ2-7 | . | TRBV28 | . | CASSLRQTAQYF | TGTGCCAGCAGTTTGAGACAGACGGCGCAGTACTTC
TRBJ1-1 | . | TRBV28 | . | CASSYGGGALNDEAFF | TGTGCCAGCAGTTATGGGGGAGGGGCCCTGAATGATGAAGCTTTCTTT
TRBJ2-3 | . | TRBV7-8 | TRBD2 | CASSLGTSGGGDTQYF | TGTGCCAGCAGCTTAGGGACTAGCGGGGGAGGGGATACGCAGTATTTT
TRBJ1-2 | . | TRBV5-1 | . | CASSGGINYGYTF | TGCGCCAGCAGCGGCGGGATTAACTATGGCTACACCTTC
TRBJ2-7 | once | TRBV5-6 | . | CASSLWVRGLRRDEQYF | TGTGCCAGCAGCCTGTGGGTGCGGGGACTGCGGAGGGACGAGCAGTACTTC
TRBJ1-1 | . | TRBV11-2 | . | CASSSQRGQNTEAFF | TGTGCCAGCAGCTCGCAACGGGGACAAAACACTGAAGCTTTCTTT
TRBJ2-3 | . | TRBV3-1/TRBV3-2 | TRBD2 | CASSQDPLIAGSTDTQYF | TGTGCCAGCAGCCAAGATCCCCTAATAGCGGGAAGCACAGATACGCAGTATTTT
TRBJ2-1 | . | TRBV5-1 | TRBD1 | CASSSRTGQRNEQFF | TGCGCCAGCAGCTCTCGGACAGGCCAGCGCAATGAGCAGTTCTTC
TRBJ1-2 | . | TRBV11-2 | . | CASSLTLRRYGYTF | TGTGCCAGCAGCTTGACCCTAAGGAGATATGGCTACACCTTC
TRBJ1-2 | . | TRBV19 | TRBD1 | CASSIAGQEGYGYTF | TGTGCCAGTAGTATCGCGGGACAGGAGGGATATGGCTACACCTTC
TRBJ2-5 | . | TRBV6-5 | . | CASSLRRGETQYF | TGTGCCAGCAGTCTAAGGAGAGGAGAGACCCAGTACTTC
TRBJ1-2 | . | TRBV5-1 | TRBD1 | CASHWTGGYGYTF | TGCGCCAGCCATTGGACAGGGGGCTATGGCTACACCTTC
TRBJ2-5 | once | TRBV7-9 | TRBD2 | CASSRGLVSAETQYF | TGTGCCAGCAGCCGGGGACTAGTTAGCGCGGAGACCCAGTACTTC
TRBJ2-3 | . | TRBV7-2 | TRBD2 | CASSRGGAASTDTQYF | TGTGCCAGCAGCCGGGGGGGGGCAGCTAGCACAGATACGCAGTATTTT
TRBJ1-1 | . | TRBV20-1 | . | CSASGGLGNTEAFF | TGCAGTGCTAGTGGGGGGCTAGGGAACACTGAAGCTTTCTTT
TRBJ1-1 | few | TRBV7-9 | . | CASSLYTEAFF | TGTGCCAGCAGCCTCTACACTGAAGCTTTCTTT
TRBJ1-3 | . | TRBV2 | TRBD1 | CASTKTGAGNTIYF | TGTGCCAGCACCAAGACAGGGGCTGGAAACACCATATATTTT
TRBJ2-7 | . | TRBV27 | TRBD2 | CASSSGTSGYEQYF | TGTGCCAGCAGCTCCGGGACTAGCGGTTACGAGCAGTACTTC
TRBJ2-3 | . | TRBV5-1 | TRBD2 | CASSRILAATDTQYF | TGCGCCAGCAGCCGAATCCTAGCGGCCACAGATACGCAGTATTTT